This T cell receptor beta chain is drawn from a study of cytomegalovirus exposure and HLA in healthy donors. PCR amplification relied on 60 Vbeta primers (plus 13 Jbeta primers). The data were produced by immunoSEQ multiplex PCR, yet TCRdb's version contains in-frame clones alone and is incomplete. The sample includes some 200,000 clones, roughly 80% seen only once; the top ten take approximately 6.3%. Germline CDR1 reads SNHLY; CDR2 reads FYNNEI. This CDR3 contains 13 residues. The chain couples TRBV2 to TRBJ2-5, with TRBD1 matching over 7 bases. The end of the DNA fits TRBJ2-7 better, so the J call may be wrong. The specimen sequenced was PBMCs. This TCR was sampled from a man between 40 and 49 years old in good health and CMV-seropositive. In DNA, the CDR3 is TGTGCCAGCAGCGGGGACAGCTCCTACGAGCAGTACTTC. Translation gives CASSGDSSYEQYF.